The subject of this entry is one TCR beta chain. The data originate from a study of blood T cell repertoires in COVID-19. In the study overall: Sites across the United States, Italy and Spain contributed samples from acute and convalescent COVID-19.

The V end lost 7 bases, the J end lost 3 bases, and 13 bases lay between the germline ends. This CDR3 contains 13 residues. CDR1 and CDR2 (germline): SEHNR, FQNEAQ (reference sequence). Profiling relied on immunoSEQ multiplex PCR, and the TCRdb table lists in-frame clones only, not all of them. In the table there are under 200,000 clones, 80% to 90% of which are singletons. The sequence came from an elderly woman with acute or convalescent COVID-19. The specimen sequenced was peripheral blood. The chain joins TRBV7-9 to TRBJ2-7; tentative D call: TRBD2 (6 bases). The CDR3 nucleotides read TGTGCCAGCACTCGGAGGGTGGGCTACGAGCAGTACTTC. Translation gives CASTRRVGYEQYF.